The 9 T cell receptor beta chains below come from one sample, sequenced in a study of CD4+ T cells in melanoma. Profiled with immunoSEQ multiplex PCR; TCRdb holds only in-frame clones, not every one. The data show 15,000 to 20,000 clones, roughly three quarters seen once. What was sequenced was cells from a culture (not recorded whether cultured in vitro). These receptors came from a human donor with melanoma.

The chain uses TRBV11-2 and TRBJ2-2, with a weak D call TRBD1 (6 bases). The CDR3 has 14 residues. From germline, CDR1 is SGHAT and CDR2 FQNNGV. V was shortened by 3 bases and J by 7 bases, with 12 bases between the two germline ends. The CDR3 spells CASSLSQGYGELFF. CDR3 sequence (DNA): TGTGCCAGCAGCTTGTCGCAGGGGTACGGGGAGCTGTTTTTT. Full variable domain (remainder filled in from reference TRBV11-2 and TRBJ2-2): EAGVAQSPRYKIIEKRQSVAFWCNPISGHATLYWYQQILGQGPKLLIQFQNNGVVDDSQLPKDRFSAERLKGVDSTLKIQPAKLEDSAVYLCASSLSQGYGELFFGEGSRLTVL.

The CDR3, as DNA: TGTGCCTGGGCTAGACAGGGGGATCAGCCCCAGCATTTT. Protein product: CAWARQGDQPQHF. The chain combines TRBV30 with TRBJ1-5; 9 bases are shared with TRBD1. The trim removed 5 bases at V and 5 bases at J, leaving 4 bases unmatched. The CDR3 has 13 amino acids. The germline CDR1 and CDR2 sequences are GTSNPN and SVGIG (reference sequence).

CDR3 region: CASSSSSGQGQDTQYF. The CDR3 bases are TGCGCCAGCAGCTCAAGTTCGGGACAGGGACAAGATACGCAGTATTTT. This chain uses TRBV5-1 with TRBJ2-3, with 9 bases aligning to TRBD1. V shed 3 bases, J shed 5 bases, and the junction held 10 bases outside the gene matches. The CDR3 sequence is 16 residues long. The germline gives CDR1 SGHRS, CDR2 YFSETQ.

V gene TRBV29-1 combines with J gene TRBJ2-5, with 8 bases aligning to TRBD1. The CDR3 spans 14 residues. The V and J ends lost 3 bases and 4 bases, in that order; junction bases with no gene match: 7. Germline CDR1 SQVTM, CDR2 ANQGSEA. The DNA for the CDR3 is TGCAGCGTTGAGGACAGGGCTAGACGAGAGACCCAGTACTTC. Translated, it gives CSVEDRARRETQYF.

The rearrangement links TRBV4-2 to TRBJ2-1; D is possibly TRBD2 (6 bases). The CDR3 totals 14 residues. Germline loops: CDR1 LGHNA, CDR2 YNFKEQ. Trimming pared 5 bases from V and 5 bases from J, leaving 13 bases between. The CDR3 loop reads CASSLGPSDNEQFF. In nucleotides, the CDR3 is TGTGCCAGCAGCTTGGGGCCTAGCGACAATGAGCAGTTCTTC.

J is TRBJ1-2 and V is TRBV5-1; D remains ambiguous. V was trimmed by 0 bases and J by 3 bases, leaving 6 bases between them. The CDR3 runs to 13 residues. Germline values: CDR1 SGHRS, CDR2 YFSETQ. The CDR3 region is CASSLGGYYGYTF. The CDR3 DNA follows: TGCGCCAGCAGCTTGGGGGGTTACTATGGCTACACCTTC.

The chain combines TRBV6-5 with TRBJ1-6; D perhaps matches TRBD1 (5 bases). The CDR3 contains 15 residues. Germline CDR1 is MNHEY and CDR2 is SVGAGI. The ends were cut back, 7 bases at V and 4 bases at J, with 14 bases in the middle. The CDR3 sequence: CASNAGKGYNSPLHF. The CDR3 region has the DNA TGTGCCAGCAATGCAGGGAAGGGATATAATTCACCCCTCCACTTT.

CDR3 in DNA: TGTGCCAGCAGCTTGGGACCTTTCCCTGAAGCTTTCTTT. This gives the protein CASSLGPFPEAFF. The V gene is TRBV11-2, the J gene TRBJ1-1; D might be TRBD1 (5 bases). The CDR3 is 13 amino acids. The germline CDR1 and CDR2 sequences are SGHAT and FQNNGV. V was trimmed by 3 bases and J by 6 bases, leaving 11 bases between them.

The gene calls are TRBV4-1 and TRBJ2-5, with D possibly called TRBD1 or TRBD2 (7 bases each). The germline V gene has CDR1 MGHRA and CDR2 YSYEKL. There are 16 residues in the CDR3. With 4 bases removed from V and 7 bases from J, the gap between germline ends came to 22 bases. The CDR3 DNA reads TGCGCCAGCAGCCCGTCGGGAGGAAGCGGGGACAGGACCCAGTACTTC. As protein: CASSPSGGSGDRTQYF.